This T cell receptor (beta chain) was profiled in a study of T cells in localized non-small cell lung cancer. Study-wide findings and caveats: Tumor showed lower T cell clonality than uninvolved adjacent lung, where it was highest. Out of the top 100 tumor clones, a median about 57 were seen in adjacent lung. Density of T cells in blood, when higher, went with longer overall survival.

The assay was immunoSEQ multiplex PCR, and TCRdb's table has in-frame clones only and misses some. The table has about 41,000 clones, 83% seen once. On this clone: The target antigen is unknown.

Looked up from germline, CDR1 is SGHTA and CDR2 is FQGNSA. This CDR3 region has 15 residues. The ends were cut back, 1 base at V and 1 base at J, with 10 bases in the middle. The V gene is TRBV7-2, the J gene TRBJ1-1, with a possible D match to TRBD1 (6 bases). The sequence was obtained from a man between 40 and 75 years old with stage II lung adenocarcinoma. Specimen: PBMCs, collected before any cancer treatment. For the CDR3, the DNA is TGTGCCAGCAGCTTAGGACAGGTTAAGAACACTGAAGCTTTCTTT. It specifies CASSLGQVKNTEAFF.